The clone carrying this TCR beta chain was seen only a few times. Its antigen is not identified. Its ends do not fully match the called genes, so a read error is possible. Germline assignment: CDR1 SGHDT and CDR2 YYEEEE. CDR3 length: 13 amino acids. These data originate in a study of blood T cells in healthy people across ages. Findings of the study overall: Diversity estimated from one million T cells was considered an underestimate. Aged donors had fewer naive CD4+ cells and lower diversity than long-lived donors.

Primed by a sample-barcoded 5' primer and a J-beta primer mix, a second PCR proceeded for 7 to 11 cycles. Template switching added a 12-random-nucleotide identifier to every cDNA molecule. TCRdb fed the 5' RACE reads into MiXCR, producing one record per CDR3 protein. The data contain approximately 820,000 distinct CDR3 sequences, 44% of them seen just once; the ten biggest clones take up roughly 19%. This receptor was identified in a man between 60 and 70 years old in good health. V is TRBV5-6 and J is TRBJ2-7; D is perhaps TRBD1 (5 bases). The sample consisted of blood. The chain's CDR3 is CASSPDSSDEQYF. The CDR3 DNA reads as TGTGCCAGCAGCCCCGACAGCTCCGACGAGCAGTACTTC.